This passage covers 21 T cell receptor beta chains from one sample sequenced in a study of cytomegalovirus exposure and HLA in healthy donors (dated by TCRdb to 2015 to 2018). The method was the immunoSEQ multiplex PCR assay. The table comes from immuneACCESS by way of TCRdb, which keeps in-frame sequences with V and J called. Part of the clones is missing from these tables; in studies checked, under half for an unresolved V gene and the rest for unknown reasons. Present in this sample are 100,000 to 150,000 clones, 80% to 90% of which were seen just once. Jointly, the top ten make up approximately 1% of the sample. The sample comprised PBMCs. The receptors originated from a woman aged 18 to 35 in good health and CMV-seronegative.

The chain combines TRBV7-2 with TRBJ1-2; TRBD1 aligns across 8 bases. V trimming: 5 bases; J trimming: 8 bases; junction bases outside the gene matches: 19. The CDR3 spans 17 residues. CDR1 SGHTA and CDR2 FQGNSA come from the germline V gene. The CDR3 DNA sequence: TGTGCCAGCAGCGCAGAAGCCGGGACAGGTTCCGGTCGGGGCTACACCTTC. Translated, it gives CASSAEAGTGSGRGYTF. The full variable domain, rest sourced from reference TRBV7-2 and TRBJ1-2, is GAGVSQSPSNKVTEKGKDVELRCDPISGHTALYWYRQSLGQGLEFLIYFQGNSAPDKSGLPSDRFSAERTGGSVSTLTIQRTQQEDSAVYLCASSAEAGTGSGRGYTFGSGTRLTVV.

This chain connects TRBV27 to TRBJ2-1; a weak D match, TRBD2 (6 bases). CDR3 size: 14 residues. The germline CDR1 and CDR2 sequences are MNHEY and SMNVEV (reference sequence). V gave up 4 bases and J gave up 6 bases, with 13 bases separating them. CDR3 region: CASSSLTSSNEQFF. The CDR3 region has the DNA TGTGCCAGCAGTTCCCTGACTAGTTCCAATGAGCAGTTCTTC.

The chain has TRBV4-3 and TRBJ2-7; 7 bases align to TRBD2. The CDR3 extends over 17 amino acids. Germline-derived CDR1 and CDR2 are LGHNA and YSLEER. V was pared by 3 bases and J by 2 bases, with 13 bases of the junction left unmatched. As DNA, the CDR3 is TGCGCCAGCAGCCACGAACCCCTTTCGGGAGGTCCCTACGAGCAGTACTTC. The encoded protein is CASSHEPLSGGPYEQYF.

The chain has TRBV19 and TRBJ2-1; the match to TRBD2 covers 9 bases. There are 15 residues in the CDR3. The V and J ends lost 7 bases and 5 bases, in that order; junction bases with no gene match: 9. Germline V lookup: CDR1 LNHDA, CDR2 SQIVND (reference sequence). CDR3: CASKILAGGNNEQFF. CDR3 bases: TGTGCCAGTAAAATCCTTGCGGGGGGGAACAATGAGCAGTTCTTC.

Only a few counts were recorded for this clone. The chain has TRBV9 and TRBJ2-4; 11 nucleotides line up with TRBD2. V gave up 3 bases and J gave up 5 bases; unmatched junction bases: 7. CDR3 size: 16 residues. Germline CDR1 is SGDLS and CDR2 is YYNGEE. DNA of the CDR3: TGTGCCAGCAGCGCACAACCGGGACTAGCGGAAAACATTCAGTACTTC. Translating it yields CASSAQPGLAENIQYF.

The gene calls are TRBV7-2 and TRBJ1-1; no firm D call. The CDR3 extends over 16 amino acids. Germline-derived CDR1 and CDR2 are SGHTA and FQGNSA. The germline V and J ends were trimmed by 5 bases and 0 bases, with 16 bases remaining between them. CDR3 coding DNA: TGTGCCAGCAGCCCCGACGCCGTACGGGTGAACACTGAAGCTTTCTTT. Protein: CASSPDAVRVNTEAFF.

The V gene is TRBV28, the J gene TRBJ1-5; TRBD1 matches 9 bases. Germline CDR1 reads MDHEN; CDR2 reads SYDVKM. The trim removed 5 bases at V and 5 bases at J, leaving 13 bases unmatched. The length of the CDR3 is 17 residues. The chain's CDR3 is CASSLVLGQGRDQPQHF. The CDR3 nucleotides read TGTGCCAGCAGTCTAGTTCTGGGACAGGGTCGAGATCAGCCCCAGCATTTT.

This chain links TRBV18 with TRBJ1-1; D might be TRBD1 (5 bases). V lost 4 bases and J 3 bases, leaving 12 bases between the germline ends. CDR3 size: 14 residues. Germline-derived CDR1 and CDR2 are KGHSH and LQKENI. The CDR3 here is CASSLVVRDTEAFF. Written as DNA, the CDR3 is TGTGCCAGCTCACTTGTCGTCAGGGACACTGAAGCTTTCTTT.

The genes are TRBV2 and TRBJ1-4; no clear D gene. Trimming took off 6 bases at V and 10 bases at J, with 18 bases between the two ends. Germline V CDR1 and CDR2: SNHLY, FYNNEI. CDR3 length equals 14 residues. CDR3 DNA sequence: TGTGCCAGCAGCGGGAGCCAGTCCCTTTCAAAACTGTTTTTT. Translation: CASSGSQSLSKLFF.

V usage is TRBV27 and J usage is TRBJ1-3, with TRBD1 matching over 8 bases. The CDR3 is 14 amino acids. CDR1 and CDR2 (germline): MNHEY, SMNVEV (reference sequence). V lost 0 bases to trimming and J lost 7 bases; unmatched junction nucleotides: 2. Here the CDR3 reads CASSLSQGANTIYF. The CDR3 nucleotides are TGTGCCAGCAGTTTATCCCAGGGGGCGAACACCATATATTTT.

This chain uses TRBV30 with TRBJ1-4; possibly TRBD1 for D (5 bases). Germline V lookup: CDR1 GTSNPN, CDR2 SVGIG (reference sequence). V was trimmed by 0 bases and J by 7 bases, leaving 12 bases between them. The CDR3 covers 14 residues. CDR3 residues: CAWSVRGEGEKLFF. DNA for the CDR3: TGTGCCTGGAGTGTAAGAGGGGAGGGTGAAAAACTGTTTTTT.

This clone was picked up one time. This sequence joins TRBV5-8 and TRBJ1-2; D is ambiguous. Trimming left V 0 bases short and J 7 bases short, with 7 bases between. Germline assignment: CDR1 SGHTS and CDR2 YDEGEE. This CDR3 spans 12 amino acids. The CDR3 coding sequence is TGTGCCAGCAGCTTGGACGGGGTTGGCTACACCTTC. Protein sequence: CASSLDGVGYTF.

This clone showed up just once. The chain recombines TRBV30 with TRBJ1-1; D not certain. The CDR3 totals 14 residues. Trimming left V 8 bases short and J 0 bases short, with 16 bases between. Germline V lookup: CDR1 GTSNPN, CDR2 SVGIG (reference sequence). The CDR3: CATVPGAMNTEAFF. The CDR3 DNA sequence: TGTGCCACAGTTCCGGGAGCTATGAACACTGAAGCTTTCTTT.

J is TRBJ2-1 and V is TRBV5-4; a possible D gene is TRBD1 (6 bases). Germline V CDR1 and CDR2: SGHNT, YYREEE (reference sequence). Trimming shortened V by 1 base and J by 9 bases, and 14 bases separated the two germline ends. This CDR3 has 14 amino acids. The CDR3 protein is CASSLLNRVFEQFF. Here the CDR3 DNA reads TGTGCCAGCAGCTTGTTAAACAGGGTTTTTGAGCAGTTCTTC. The full variable domain, with the rest looked up from reference TRBV5-4 and TRBJ2-1, is ETGVTQSPTHLIKTRGQQVTLRCSSQSGHNTVSWYQQALGQGPQFIFQYYREEENGRGNFPPRFSGLQFPNYSSELNVNALELDDSALYLCASSLLNRVFEQFFGPGTRLTVL.

The V call is TRBV11-2, the J call TRBJ2-3; 9 nucleotides agree with TRBD2. The CDR3 sequence is 14 residues long. Germline V gene lookup returns CDR1 SGHAT and CDR2 FQNNGV. V was pared by 5 bases and J by 10 bases, with 10 bases of the junction left unmatched. The CDR3 region has the DNA TGTGCCAGCAGCCGCGGGGGGGACGGGAGTTCGCAGTATTTT. Translating gives CASSRGGDGSSQYF.

V is TRBV10-2 and J is TRBJ2-2; 11 nucleotides line up with TRBD2. Germline V CDR1 and CDR2: WSHSY, SAAADI. V trimming: 6 bases; J trimming: 4 bases; junction bases outside the gene matches: 10. CDR3 length: 17 amino acids. The CDR3 sequence: CASRILASGRPTGELFF. CDR3 coding DNA: TGCGCCAGCAGGATTCTAGCTAGCGGGAGGCCCACCGGGGAGCTGTTTTTT.

This chain links TRBV9 with TRBJ2-1, with 12 bases aligning to TRBD2. Germline CDR1 SGDLS, CDR2 YYNGEE. Unmatched junction bases numbered 2, after V lost 4 bases and J lost 6 bases. This CDR3 has 14 amino acids. The CDR3 sequence is CASSPTSGGNEQFF. The CDR3 DNA is TGTGCCAGCAGCCCGACTAGCGGGGGCAATGAGCAGTTCTTC.

The rearrangement links TRBV20-1 to TRBJ1-1, with D tentatively TRBD1 (5 bases). V was clipped by 4 bases and J by 7 bases, with 10 bases between them. The V gene's germline CDR1 is DFQATT and CDR2 SNEGSKA (reference sequence). The CDR3 is made up of 11 amino acids. The CDR3 nucleotides read TGCAGTGCTACAAGGGGTTTTGAAGCTTTCTTT. Translated, it gives CSATRGFEAFF.

V gene TRBV28 combines with J gene TRBJ2-7, with 8 bases that match TRBD1. The J segment lost 3 bases and the V segment lost 5 bases, leaving 6 bases of the junction unmatched. This CDR3 is 14 amino acids long. The germline V gene has CDR1 MDHEN and CDR2 SYDVKM. In DNA, the CDR3 is TGTGCCAGCAGTGCCCCGGGACAGGTCTACGAGCAGTACTTC. Its protein is CASSAPGQVYEQYF.

The rearrangement joins TRBV6-1 to TRBJ1-5, with D maybe TRBD1 (5 bases). Trimming stripped 6 bases from V and 9 bases from J, with 15 bases between. The germline gives CDR1 MNHNS, CDR2 SASEGT. The CDR3 runs to 13 residues. CDR3 loop: CASRGGVVRPQHF. In nucleotides, the CDR3 is TGTGCCAGCAGGGGGGGAGTAGTTCGGCCCCAGCATTTT.

This chain joins TRBV2 and TRBJ1-1; D possibly corresponds to TRBD1 (5 bases). Germline CDR1 and CDR2: SNHLY and FYNNEI. Trimming shortened V by 4 bases and J by 0 bases, and 18 bases separated the two germline ends. The CDR3 totals 17 residues. CDR3 nucleotides: TGTGCCAGCAGTGTAATGCCAGGGATTATCATGAACACTGAAGCTTTCTTT. Its protein product is CASSVMPGIIMNTEAFF.